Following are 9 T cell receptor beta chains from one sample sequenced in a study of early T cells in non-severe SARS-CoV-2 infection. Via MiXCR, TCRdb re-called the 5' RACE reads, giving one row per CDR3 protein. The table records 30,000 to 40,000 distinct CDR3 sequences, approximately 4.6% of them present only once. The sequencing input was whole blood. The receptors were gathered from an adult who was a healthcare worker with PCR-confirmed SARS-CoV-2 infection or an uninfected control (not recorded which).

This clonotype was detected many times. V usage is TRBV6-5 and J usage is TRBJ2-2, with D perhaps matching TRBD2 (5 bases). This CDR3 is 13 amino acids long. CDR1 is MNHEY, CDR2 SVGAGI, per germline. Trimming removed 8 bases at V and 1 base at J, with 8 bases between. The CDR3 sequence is CASLGGNTGELFF. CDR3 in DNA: TGTGCCAGCTTAGGAGGGAACACCGGGGAGCTGTTTTTT.

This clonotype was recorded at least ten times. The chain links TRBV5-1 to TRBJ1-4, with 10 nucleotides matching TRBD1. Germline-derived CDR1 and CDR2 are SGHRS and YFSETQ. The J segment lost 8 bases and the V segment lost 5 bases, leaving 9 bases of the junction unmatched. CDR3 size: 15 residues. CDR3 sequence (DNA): TGCGCCAGCAGACTCCGGGACAGGGGTGAAGAAAAACTGTTTTTT. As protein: CASRLRDRGEEKLFF. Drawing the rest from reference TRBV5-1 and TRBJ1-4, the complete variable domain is KAGVTQTPRYLIKTRGQQVTLSCSPISGHRSVSWYQQTPGQGLQFLFEYFSETQRNKGNFPGRFSGRQFSNSRSEMNVSTLELGDSALYLCASRLRDRGEEKLFFGSGTQLSVL.

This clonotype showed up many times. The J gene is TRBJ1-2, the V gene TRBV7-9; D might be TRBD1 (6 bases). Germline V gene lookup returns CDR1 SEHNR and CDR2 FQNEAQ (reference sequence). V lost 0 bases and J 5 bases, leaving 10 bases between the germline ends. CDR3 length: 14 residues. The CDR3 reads CASSLAQGTYGYTF. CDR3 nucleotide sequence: TGTGCCAGCAGCTTAGCGCAGGGGACATATGGCTACACCTTC.

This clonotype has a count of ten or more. CDR3 in DNA: TGCAGTGCCCTCACAGGGACAACTAATGAAAAACTGTTTTTT. This encodes CSALTGTTNEKLFF. This chain links TRBV20-1 with TRBJ1-4, with TRBD1 as a possible D gene (6 bases). CDR1 and CDR2 from the germline V gene are DFQATT and SNEGSKA (reference sequence). The V end lost 6 bases, the J end lost 0 bases, and 11 bases lay between the germline ends. The CDR3 covers 14 residues.

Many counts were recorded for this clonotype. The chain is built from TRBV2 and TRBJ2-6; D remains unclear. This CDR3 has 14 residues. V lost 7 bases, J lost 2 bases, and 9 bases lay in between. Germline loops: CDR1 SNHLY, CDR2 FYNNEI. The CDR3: CASTRTAGANVLTF. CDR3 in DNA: TGTGCCAGCACCCGGACGGCTGGGGCCAACGTCCTGACTTTC.

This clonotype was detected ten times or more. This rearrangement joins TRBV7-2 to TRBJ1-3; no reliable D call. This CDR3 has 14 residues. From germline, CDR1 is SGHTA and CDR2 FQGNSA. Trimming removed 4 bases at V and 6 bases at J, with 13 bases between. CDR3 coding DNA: TGTGCCAGCAGCTACCAGGCCTCCGAAAACACCATATATTTT. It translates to CASSYQASENTIYF.

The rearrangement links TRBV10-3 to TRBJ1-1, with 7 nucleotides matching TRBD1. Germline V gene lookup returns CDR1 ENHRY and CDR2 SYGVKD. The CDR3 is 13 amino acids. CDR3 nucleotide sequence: TGTGCTGTATTGGGACAGCAGAACACTGAAGCTTTCTTT. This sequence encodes CAVLGQQNTEAFF.

CDR3 bases: TGTGCCAGCAGTGCGACAGGGGGCTCCTACAATGAGCAGTTCTTC. Translated: CASSATGGSYNEQFF. The genes are TRBV6-4 and TRBJ2-1, with TRBD1 identical over 9 bases. J lost 0 bases, V lost 4 bases, and 1 base had no gene match. The CDR3 has 15 amino acids. Per germline, CDR1 MRHNA and CDR2 SNTAGT.

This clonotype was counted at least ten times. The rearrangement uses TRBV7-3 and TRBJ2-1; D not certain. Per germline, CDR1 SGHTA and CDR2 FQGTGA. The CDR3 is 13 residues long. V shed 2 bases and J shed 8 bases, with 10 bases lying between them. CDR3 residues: CASSLYPGDEQFF. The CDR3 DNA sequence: TGTGCCAGCAGCTTATACCCTGGGGATGAGCAGTTCTTC.